The 11 T cell receptor beta chains below were found in one sample sequenced in a study of shared clonotypes between healthy human individuals (dated by TCRdb to 2020 to 2021). Library preparation used the immunoSEQ multiplex PCR assay. The source is immuneACCESS, and TCRdb retained only in-frame sequences with V and J called. Part of the clones is not carried over; for the studies checked, unresolved V genes explain less than half of this, and the remainder is unexplained. This sample has some 480,000 clones in its table, and 65% to 80% of those were observed once. The top ten hold over 9.5% of the sample. Sequenced input: PBMCs. The receptor set was obtained from a woman between 35 and 50 years old in good health. Some clones in this sample may be carry-over from other donors' samples.

The chain couples TRBV30 to TRBJ2-1, with D perhaps TRBD2 (5 bases). Trimming cost V 6 bases and J 5 bases, with 17 bases left between them. This CDR3 has 14 amino acids. From germline, CDR1 is GTSNPN and CDR2 SVGIG (reference sequence). CDR3 coding DNA: TGTGCCTGTAGCGTGGCTAGGCCAAACAATGAGCAGTTCTTC. Residues: CACSVARPNNEQFF.

V is TRBV7-2 and J is TRBJ2-4; tentative D call: TRBD1 (6 bases). The CDR3 has 16 residues. Trimming pared 3 bases from V and 4 bases from J, leaving 16 bases between. Germline-derived CDR1 and CDR2 are SGHTA and FQGNSA. DNA of the CDR3: TGTGCCAGCAGCTTTCCTGCCACAGGGTCGAAAAACATTCAGTACTTC. Translation: CASSFPATGSKNIQYF.

The CDR3 loop reads CASSQGGSQPQHF. CDR3 nucleotide sequence: TGCGCCAGCAGCCAGGGGGGGTCTCAGCCCCAGCATTTT. The chain carries TRBV4-1 and TRBJ1-5; possibly TRBD1 for D (5 bases). The CDR3 length is 13 residues. Trimming cost V 3 bases and J 6 bases, with 9 bases left between them. Germline V gives CDR1 MGHRA, CDR2 YSYEKL.

This clone was observed once. The chain is built from TRBV11-1 and TRBJ1-1; unclear D gene. Germline V gene lookup returns CDR1 SGHAT and CDR2 FQDESV (reference sequence). V lost 2 bases to trimming and J lost 5 bases, with 12 bases between them. This CDR3 is 14 amino acids long. For the CDR3, the DNA is TGTGCCAGCAGCTTAAATTGGAGAAGGACTGAAGCTTTCTTT. This encodes CASSLNWRRTEAFF.

This clone was observed a few times. The chain couples TRBV19 to TRBJ1-1, with D maybe TRBD1 (6 bases). Germline V CDR1 and CDR2: LNHDA, SQIVND (reference sequence). The CDR3 contains 14 residues. Between the trimmed V and J ends, which lost 4 bases and 1 base, there was a span of 10 bases. The CDR3 sequence: CASSNRVRNTEAFF. The DNA of the CDR3 is TGTGCCAGTAGTAACAGGGTAAGGAACACTGAAGCTTTCTTT.

The chain couples TRBV7-2 to TRBJ2-7, with D possibly matching TRBD1 (6 bases). The CDR3 has 16 amino acids. In germline, CDR1 is SGHTA, CDR2 FQGNSA. Trimming removed 2 bases at V and 2 bases at J, with 16 bases between. For the CDR3, the DNA is TGTGCCAGCAGCTTATCTGACAGGATTGGGACCTACGAGCAGTACTTC. Protein: CASSLSDRIGTYEQYF.

The chain employs TRBV5-1 and TRBJ2-3; tentatively, D is TRBD1 (5 bases). Per germline, CDR1 SGHRS and CDR2 YFSETQ. The CDR3 has 14 amino acids. The V end lost 4 bases, the J end lost 2 bases, and 11 bases lay between the germline ends. The chain's CDR3 is CASSRDSTTDTQYF. The CDR3 DNA reads as TGCGCCAGCAGCCGAGACAGCACCACAGATACGCAGTATTTT.

The V gene is TRBV18, the J gene TRBJ2-5, with 8 bases matching TRBD2. Germline assignment: CDR1 KGHSH and CDR2 LQKENI. The CDR3 consists of 14 residues. V gave up 6 bases and J gave up 1 base; unmatched junction bases: 4. The CDR3 sequence is CASSSSGFQETQYF. CDR3 nucleotide sequence: TGTGCCAGCTCGTCTAGCGGGTTCCAAGAGACCCAGTACTTC.

The chain has TRBV7-9 and TRBJ2-3; 8 positions match TRBD2. The CDR3 extends over 14 amino acids. Looked up from germline, CDR1 is SEHNR and CDR2 is FQNEAQ (reference sequence). Germline trimming cut 5 bases from V and 5 bases from J; bases unmatched to any gene: 6. CDR3 region: CASSRAGAVDTQYF. The DNA for the CDR3 is TGTGCCAGCAGCCGAGCGGGAGCGGTAGATACGCAGTATTTT.

The chain links TRBV11-1 to TRBJ2-7; D is perhaps TRBD1 (6 bases). The CDR3 extends over 14 amino acids. V lost 5 bases to trimming and J lost 4 bases, with 15 bases between them. CDR1 and CDR2 (germline): SGHAT, FQDESV (reference sequence). CDR3 nucleotide sequence: TGTGCCAGCAGCCAGGACAGTCGATCTTACGAGCAGTACTTC. Its translation is CASSQDSRSYEQYF.

V and J are TRBV4-3 and TRBJ2-7, with TRBD2 matching 9 bases. V lost 0 bases to trimming and J lost 0 bases; unmatched junction nucleotides: 6. This CDR3 is 17 amino acids long. The germline gives CDR1 LGHNA, CDR2 YSLEER. CDR3 nucleotide sequence: TGCGCCAGCAGCCAAGATAGACTAGCGGAGAGCTCCTACGAGCAGTACTTC. It translates to CASSQDRLAESSYEQYF.